This TCR beta chain was captured in a study of blood T cells in healthy people across ages. Next came a second PCR, run for about 7 to 11 cycles, which used a sample-barcoded 5' primer along with a J-beta primer mix. CDR3-containing paired-end reads numbering at least 2.5 million came from each sample. TCRdb re-called the 5' RACE reads with MiXCR, one entry per CDR3 protein. Counted here are about a million distinct CDR3 sequences, around 46% occurring once; the ten biggest clones make up 13%. This sequence was found in a man aged 25-45 years in good health. The sequencing sample was made of blood.

The CDR3 spells CASSQLARTVGDTQYF. In nucleotides, the CDR3 is TGCGCCAGCAGCCAACTTGCGCGGACAGTTGGAGATACGCAGTATTTT. This chain uses TRBV4-1 with TRBJ2-3, with a possible D match to TRBD1 (6 bases). CDR1 and CDR2 (germline): MGHRA, YSYEKL. V shed 2 bases and J shed 5 bases, with 17 bases lying between them. The CDR3 totals 16 residues.